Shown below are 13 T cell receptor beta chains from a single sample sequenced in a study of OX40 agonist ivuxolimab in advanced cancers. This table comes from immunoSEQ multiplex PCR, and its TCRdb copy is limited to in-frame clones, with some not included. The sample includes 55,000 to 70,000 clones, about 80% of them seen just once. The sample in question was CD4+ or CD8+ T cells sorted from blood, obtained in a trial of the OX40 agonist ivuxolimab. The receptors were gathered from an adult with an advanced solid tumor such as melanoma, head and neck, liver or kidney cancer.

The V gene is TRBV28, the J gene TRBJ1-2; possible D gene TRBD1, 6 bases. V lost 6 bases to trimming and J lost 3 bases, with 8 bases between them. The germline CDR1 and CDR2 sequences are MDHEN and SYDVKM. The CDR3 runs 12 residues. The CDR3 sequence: CASSGQYYGYTF. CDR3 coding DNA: TGTGCCAGCAGCGGACAGTACTATGGCTACACCTTC.

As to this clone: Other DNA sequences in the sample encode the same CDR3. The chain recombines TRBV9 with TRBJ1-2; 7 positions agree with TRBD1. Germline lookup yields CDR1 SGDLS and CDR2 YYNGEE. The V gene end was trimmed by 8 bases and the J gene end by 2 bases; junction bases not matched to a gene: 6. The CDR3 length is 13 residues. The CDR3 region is CASNRDSNYGYTF. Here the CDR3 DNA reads TGTGCCAGTAATAGGGACAGCAACTATGGCTACACCTTC.

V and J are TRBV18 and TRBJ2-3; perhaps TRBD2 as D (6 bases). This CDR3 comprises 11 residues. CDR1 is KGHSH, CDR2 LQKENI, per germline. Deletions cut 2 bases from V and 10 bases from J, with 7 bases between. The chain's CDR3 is CASSPGGSQYF. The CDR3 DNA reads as TGTGCCAGCTCACCAGGAGGGTCGCAGTATTTT.

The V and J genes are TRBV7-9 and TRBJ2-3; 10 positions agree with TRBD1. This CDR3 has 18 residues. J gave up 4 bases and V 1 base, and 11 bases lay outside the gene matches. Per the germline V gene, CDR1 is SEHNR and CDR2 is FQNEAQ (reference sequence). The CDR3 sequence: CASSLVFGGQGVADTQYF. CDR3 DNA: TGTGCCAGCAGCTTAGTCTTCGGTGGACAGGGGGTCGCAGATACGCAGTATTTT.

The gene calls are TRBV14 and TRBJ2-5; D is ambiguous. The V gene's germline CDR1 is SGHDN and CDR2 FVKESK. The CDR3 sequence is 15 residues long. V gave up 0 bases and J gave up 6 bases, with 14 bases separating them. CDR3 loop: CASSQDNGWGKTQYF. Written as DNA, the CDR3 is TGTGCCAGCAGCCAAGATAACGGCTGGGGAAAGACCCAGTACTTC.

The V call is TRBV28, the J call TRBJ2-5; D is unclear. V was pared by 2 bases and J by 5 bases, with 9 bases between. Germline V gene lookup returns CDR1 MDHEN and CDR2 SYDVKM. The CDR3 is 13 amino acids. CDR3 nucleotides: TGTGCCAGCAGTTTAAACGGTCTGGAGACCCAGTACTTC. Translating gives CASSLNGLETQYF.

The DNA of the CDR3 is TGTGCCAGCGGAGCGGGTCAGCACTATGGCTACACCTTC. Its translation is CASGAGQHYGYTF. This sequence joins TRBV21-1 and TRBJ1-2. TRBV21-1 is a pseudogene segment. The CDR3 sequence is 13 residues long.

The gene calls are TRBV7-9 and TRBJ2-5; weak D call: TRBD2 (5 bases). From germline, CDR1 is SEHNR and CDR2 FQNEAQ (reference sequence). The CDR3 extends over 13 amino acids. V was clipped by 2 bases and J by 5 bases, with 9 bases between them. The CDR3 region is CASSLSGAETQYF. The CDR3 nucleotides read TGTGCCAGCAGCTTAAGCGGCGCCGAGACCCAGTACTTC.

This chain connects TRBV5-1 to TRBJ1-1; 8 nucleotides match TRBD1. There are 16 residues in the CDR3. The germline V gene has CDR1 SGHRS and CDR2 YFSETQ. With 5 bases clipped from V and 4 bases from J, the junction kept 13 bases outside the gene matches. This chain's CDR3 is CASSLGSQGAGTEAFF. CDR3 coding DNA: TGCGCCAGCAGTTTAGGGTCCCAGGGGGCGGGCACTGAAGCTTTCTTT.

Written as DNA, the CDR3 is TGTGCCAGCAGTGAATCCACAGCCGGGGGGGCTTCCTACAATGAGCAGTTCTTC. As protein: CASSESTAGGASYNEQFF. V gene TRBV25-1 combines with J gene TRBJ2-1, with TRBD2 identical over 8 bases. Germline lookup yields CDR1 MGHDK and CDR2 SYGVNS. The CDR3 sequence is 18 residues long. The V segment lost 1 base and the J segment 1 base; nucleotides outside the gene matches: 9.

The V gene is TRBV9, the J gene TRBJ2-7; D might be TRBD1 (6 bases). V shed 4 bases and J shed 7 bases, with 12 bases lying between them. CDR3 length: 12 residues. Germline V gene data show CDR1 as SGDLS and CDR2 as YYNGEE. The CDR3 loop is CASSPGGGEQYF. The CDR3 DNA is TGTGCCAGCAGCCCTGGGGGCGGTGAGCAGTACTTC. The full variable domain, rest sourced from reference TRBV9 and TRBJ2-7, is DSGVTQTPKHLITATGQRVTLRCSPRSGDLSVYWYQQSLDQGLQFLIQYYNGEERAKGNILERFSAQQFPDLHSELNLSSLELGDSALYFCASSPGGGEQYFGPGTRLTVT.

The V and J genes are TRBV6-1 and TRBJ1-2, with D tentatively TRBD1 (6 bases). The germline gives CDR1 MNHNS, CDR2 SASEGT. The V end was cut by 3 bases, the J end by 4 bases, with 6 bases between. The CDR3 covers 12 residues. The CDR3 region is CASSDRGYGYTF. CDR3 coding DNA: TGTGCCAGCAGTGACAGGGGCTATGGCTACACCTTC.

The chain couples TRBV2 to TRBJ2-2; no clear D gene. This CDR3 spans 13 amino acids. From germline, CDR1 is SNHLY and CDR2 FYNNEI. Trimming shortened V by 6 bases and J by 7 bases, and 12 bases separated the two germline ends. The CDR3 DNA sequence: TGTGCCAGCAGCCCATCTAACTTCGGGGAGCTGTTTTTT. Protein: CASSPSNFGELFF.